This TCR beta chain was recovered during a study of metastatic and nonmetastatic thyroid tumors. As for the study in general: For malignant and benign thyroid patients, tumor or nodule tissue and blood were the sources whose repertoires were compared.

Before thyroid surgery, none of the patients had received any treatment. General study results and limits: In both blood and tumor samples, TCR beta diversity was reported significantly higher for malignant than benign nodules.

TCRdb used MiXCR to call clones anew from the PCR reads. The sample holds about 14,000 clones, roughly a quarter seen once. Only a few counts were recorded for this clone. Its antigen is not identified. The sequenced sample was blood. This sequence was found in a female donor with papillary thyroid cancer or a benign thyroid nodule (not recorded which). Some clones in this sample may be carry-over from other donors' samples.

In DNA, the CDR3 is TGTGCCAGCTCACCACCCGCCGGAACTAGCGGGGTCGGGGAGACCCAGTACTTC. Protein: CASSPPAGTSGVGETQYF. V usage is TRBV18 and J usage is TRBJ2-5; 10 positions match TRBD2. The germline V gene has CDR1 KGHSH and CDR2 LQKENI. This CDR3 contains 18 residues. The ends lost 0 bases at V and 5 bases at J; junction bases unmatched: 12.